Presented here are 20 T cell receptor beta chains from one specimen sequenced in a study of early T cells in non-severe SARS-CoV-2 infection. TCRdb ran MiXCR on the 5' RACE reads and lists one entry per CDR3 protein. This table holds some 23,000 distinct CDR3 sequences, more than 4.5% found once. What was sequenced was whole blood. These receptors were taken from an adult who was a healthcare worker with PCR-confirmed SARS-CoV-2 infection or an uninfected control (not recorded which).

This clonotype was counted many times. The chain couples TRBV30 to TRBJ2-3; D may be TRBD2 (6 bases). Germline V gives CDR1 GTSNPN, CDR2 SVGIG (reference sequence). With 2 bases removed from V and 0 bases from J, the gap between germline ends came to 15 bases. This CDR3 comprises 16 residues. The CDR3 nucleotides are TGTGCCTGGAGTATGGGTGCGGGATTCAGCACAGATACGCAGTATTTT. Translation gives CAWSMGAGFSTDTQYF.

This clonotype was seen many times. CDR3 sequence reads: CASTRGESSTDTQYF. CDR3 sequence (DNA): TGTGCCAGCACGAGAGGTGAATCTAGCACAGATACGCAGTATTTT. The chain couples TRBV7-9 to TRBJ2-3; D is unresolved. Germline V gene sequence: CDR1 SEHNR, CDR2 FQNEAQ (reference sequence). The V end was cut by 7 bases, the J end by 0 bases, with 14 bases between. The CDR3 is 15 amino acids.

As to this clonotype: No conserved phenylalanine or tryptophan ends this CDR3, so it is likely a read error. The chain joins TRBV10-1 to TRBJ1-3, with D uncertain. Trimming shortened V by 5 bases and J by 0 bases, and 5 bases separated the two germline ends. The CDR3 is 13 residues long. The V gene's germline CDR1 is WNHNN and CDR2 SYGVQD (reference sequence). For the CDR3, the DNA is TGCGCCAGCAGTCAGACCTCTGGAAACACCATATATTCT. Its translation is CASSQTSGNTIYS.

The rearrangement uses TRBV7-3 and TRBJ1-1; possibly TRBD1 for D (6 bases). The CDR3 consists of 15 residues. Trimming removed 2 bases at V and 0 bases at J, with 10 bases between. Germline V gene sequence: CDR1 SGHTA, CDR2 FQGTGA. The CDR3 loop is CASSLGGDMNTEAFF. CDR3 nucleotides: TGTGCCAGCAGCTTAGGCGGGGACATGAACACTGAAGCTTTCTTT.

This clonotype is medium-sized within its sample. The chain employs TRBV2 and TRBJ1-2, with 7 bases aligning to TRBD1. CDR3 length: 13 residues. The J segment lost 3 bases and the V segment lost 7 bases, leaving 5 bases of the junction unmatched. Germline CDR1 and CDR2: SNHLY and FYNNEI. The CDR3 DNA reads TGTGCCAGCACGGCCGGGACAGACTATGGCTACACCTTC. It codes for CASTAGTDYGYTF.

The chain employs TRBV5-1 and TRBJ2-1; tentatively, D is TRBD2 (6 bases). The germline V gene encodes CDR1 SGHRS and CDR2 YFSETQ. The CDR3 contains 14 residues. With 7 bases removed from V and 1 base from J, the gap between germline ends came to 12 bases. The CDR3 nucleotides are TGCGCCAGCGGGCGGGATCGGTCCTACAATGAGCAGTTCTTC. This gives the protein CASGRDRSYNEQFF.

This clonotype was recorded many times. This rearrangement joins TRBV20-1 to TRBJ2-2; D assignment may be TRBD1 or TRBD2 (5 bases each). The V end lost 3 bases, the J end lost 6 bases, and 8 bases lay between the germline ends. The CDR3 sequence is 12 residues long. Germline-derived CDR1 and CDR2 are DFQATT and SNEGSKA (reference sequence). The CDR3: CSASRGAGELFF. CDR3 sequence (DNA): TGCAGTGCTAGTCGAGGGGCCGGGGAGCTGTTTTTT.

This clonotype was counted ten times or more. The chain couples TRBV7-8 to TRBJ1-2; no reliable D call. This CDR3 spans 13 amino acids. Trimming pared 1 base from V and 6 bases from J, leaving 9 bases between. Germline V CDR1 and CDR2: SGHVS, FQNEAQ. CDR3 bases: TGTGCCAGCAGCTTAGGACTCCCAGATGGCTACACCTTC. It encodes CASSLGLPDGYTF. Full variable domain (remainder filled in from reference TRBV7-8 and TRBJ1-2): GAGVSQSPRYKVAKRGQDVALRCDPISGHVSLFWYQQALGQGPEFLTYFQNEAQLDKSGLPSDRFFAERPEGSVSTLKIQRTQQEDSAVYLCASSLGLPDGYTFGSGTRLTVV.

This clonotype was seen a few times. The chain combines TRBV7-2 with TRBJ2-7; D unclear. Looked up from germline, CDR1 is SGHTA and CDR2 is FQGNSA. The V gene lost 2 bases and the J gene lost 3 bases, with 8 bases spanning the gap. The CDR3 extends over 13 amino acids. Written as DNA, the CDR3 is TGTGCCAGCAGCTTAATTGTGGGCTACGAGCAGTACTTC. Translated: CASSLIVGYEQYF.

This clonotype was detected a few times. The V call is TRBV6-6, the J call TRBJ1-4; D perhaps matches TRBD1 (5 bases). V was cut by 4 bases and J by 7 bases, with 16 bases left in between. CDR1 is MNHNY, CDR2 SVGAGI, per germline (reference sequence). CDR3 length: 15 residues. The CDR3 reads CASSFQGSRSEKLFF. In nucleotides, the CDR3 is TGTGCCAGCAGTTTCCAGGGAAGCAGGTCTGAAAAACTGTTTTTT.

This clonotype was seen repeatedly, ten times or more. V and J are TRBV28 and TRBJ2-7; D ambiguous. Looked up from germline, CDR1 is MDHEN and CDR2 is SYDVKM. Trimming pared 5 bases from V and 6 bases from J, leaving 14 bases between. CDR3 length: 13 amino acids. CDR3 coding DNA: TGTGCCAGCAGTGGGGTCCCCTCCCTCGAGCAGTACTTC. This sequence encodes CASSGVPSLEQYF.

This clonotype was counted ten times or more. The J gene is TRBJ2-3, the V gene TRBV10-1; TRBD2 might be the D (6 bases). Trimming took 4 bases from V and 4 from J, leaving 15 bases between them. The CDR3 totals 15 residues. The germline V gene encodes CDR1 WNHNN and CDR2 SYGVQD (reference sequence). The CDR3 reads CASSVAKGGSDTQYF. CDR3 sequence (DNA): TGCGCCAGCAGTGTCGCCAAAGGAGGGTCAGATACGCAGTATTTT.

This clonotype was recorded many times. The chain's CDR3 is CASSQVFRLAGGPNEQFF. CDR3 DNA sequence: TGCGCCAGCAGCCAAGTATTCAGACTAGCGGGAGGGCCCAATGAGCAGTTCTTC. V usage is TRBV4-1 and J usage is TRBJ2-1; 14 bases fit TRBD2. Trimming at V came to 1 base and at J to 6 bases, leaving 8 bases not matched to a gene. Germline CDR1 reads MGHRA; CDR2 reads YSYEKL. This CDR3 is 18 amino acids long.

Turning to this clonotype: One end of the junction is discordant with germline, which a read error may explain. This sequence joins TRBV5-1 and TRBJ2-1; perhaps TRBD2 as D (7 bases). The CDR3 loop spans 15 amino acids. Germline-derived CDR1 and CDR2 are SGHRS and YFSETQ. Here the CDR3 reads CASSLVVGRDNAQFF. The CDR3 bases are TGCGCCAGCAGCTTGGTGGTGGGGAGGGACAATGCGCAGTTCTTC.

By its share, this clonotype is medium-sized. The V call is TRBV6-1, the J call TRBJ1-1; D is unclear. The germline gives CDR1 MNHNS, CDR2 SASEGT. The CDR3 extends over 13 amino acids. The ends were cut back, 7 bases at V and 1 base at J, with 10 bases in the middle. The CDR3, as DNA: TGTGCCAGCAACCAGGCGGAGAACACTGAAGCTTTCTTT. This gives the protein CASNQAENTEAFF.

This clonotype was recorded a few times. The CDR3 region has the DNA TGTGCCAGCAGTCGGACCCTACCTAACACTGAAGCTTTCTTT. The encoded protein is CASSRTLPNTEAFF. The chain employs TRBV5-5 and TRBJ1-1; D unresolved. Trimming cost V 5 bases and J 2 bases, with 13 bases left between them. The CDR3 loop spans 14 amino acids. Germline CDR1 reads SGHKS; CDR2 reads YYEKEE (reference sequence).

The chain combines TRBV5-1 with TRBJ1-4; no definite D call. Trimming stripped 0 bases from V and 4 bases from J, with 10 bases between. The CDR3 runs to 15 residues. Germline CDR1 and CDR2: SGHRS and YFSETQ. CDR3 region: CASSLEGVYNEKLFF. The CDR3 DNA reads TGCGCCAGCAGCTTGGAGGGAGTCTATAATGAAAAACTGTTTTTT.

This clonotype was counted many times. The V and J genes are TRBV7-6 and TRBJ2-1; 9 bases match TRBD2. The length of the CDR3 is 16 residues. Germline V lookup: CDR1 SGHVS, CDR2 FNYEAQ. Trimming took 0 bases from V and 8 from J; bases not matched to a gene: 8. The DNA of the CDR3 is TGTGCCAGCAGCTTAGCGCGGCGGGAGGGCTCCCATGAGCAGTTCTTC. It codes for CASSLARREGSHEQFF.

This clonotype was recorded many times. The J gene is TRBJ1-1, the V gene TRBV10-1; no definite D call. CDR1 and CDR2 from the germline V gene are WNHNN and SYGVQD (reference sequence). Trimming shortened V by 3 bases and J by 10 bases, and 12 bases separated the two germline ends. The length of the CDR3 is 12 residues. Here the CDR3 reads CASSDRRERAFF. For the CDR3, the DNA is TGCGCCAGCAGTGATCGGAGGGAGCGAGCTTTCTTT.

This clonotype was seen repeatedly, ten times or more. The chain recombines TRBV20-1 with TRBJ1-1, with D perhaps TRBD1 (6 bases). Germline values: CDR1 DFQATT, CDR2 SNEGSKA (reference sequence). The CDR3 totals 12 residues. Between the trimmed V and J ends, which lost 5 bases and 3 bases, there was a span of 10 bases. CDR3 protein: CSAAQGYTEAFF. The CDR3 DNA is TGCAGTGCTGCCCAGGGGTACACTGAAGCTTTCTTT.